This TCR beta chain is from a study of blood T cell repertoires in COVID-19 (dated by TCRdb to the early 2020s). About the full investigation: Samples covering the acute and convalescent phases of COVID-19 were provided by collaborators in the United States, Italy and Spain. The samples were drawn from two sources: the first 160 participants of the ongoing ImmuneRACE study, and 1,000 to 1,500 subjects contributed by 6 global collaborators. A de-identified subject ID, COVID-19 status, age in years and sex were almost always included in the sample metadata. The repertoires were made available in a free public database intended to serve as a resource for research on the immune response to SARS-CoV-2. Where HLA class I and class II types were available, the types were taken from metadata supplied by the sample provider, not from assay-based typing. The prospective study material was composed of cDNA or gDNA derived from T cells, B-cell-depleted T cells, or PBMCs. The dataset comprised deeply sampled blood TCRbeta repertoires from subjects exposed to, actively infected with, or recovered from COVID-19. Broad study findings and their caveats: How much clinical and demographic metadata was included differed by source and by participant, and the metadata was provided uncurated.

About this clone: The antigen this receptor binds is unknown. No base qualities exist here, and no much larger clone lies one base off it.

The immunoSEQ Assay, a bias-controlled multiplex PCR, was used to amplify TCRbeta CDR3 regions from genomic DNA. Per the authors' processing: The number of nucleated cells in each sample was estimated by amplification of reference gene primers within the assay. Sequence reads were collapsed and filtered to measure the absolute abundance of every unique TCRbeta CDR3 rearrangement. For each sample, productive Simpson clonality was calculated as the square root of Simpson's diversity index across productive rearrangements. The clones in this table, taken by TCRdb from immuneACCESS, are in-frame only. Not every clone is retained; where verified, under half of the shortfall comes from an unresolved V gene, and the cause of the rest is unknown. Clone size and the V and J calls come from that table; the DNA yielded D and trimming. A total of 250,000 to 300,000 clones appear in this sample, around 88% of them only once. About an eighth of the sample is in the top ten clones.

In Seattle, one collaborating source enrolled patients while the infection was active and tracked those patients longitudinally over the course of disease. The collaborating institutions used their own protocols to collect whole blood in K2EDTA tubes. For TCRbeta analysis, collaborator samples were shipped as frozen whole blood, as isolated PBMCs, or as DNA extracted from either sample type. Sequences DFQATT (CDR1) and SNEGSKA (CDR2) are obtained from the germline V gene (reference sequence). Spanning cysteine to phenylalanine, the CDR3 consists of 10 amino acids. CDR3 DNA is the only sequence kept; it has 30 bases, read in frame from the first base. Trimming removed 6 bases from V and 7 bases from J; the gene matches leave 2 bases unexplained.

Source material: peripheral blood. The rearrangement combines TRBV20-1 with TRBJ2-7; 8 central bases correspond to TRBD1. The receptor comes from a woman aged 70-85 years with COVID-19, enrolled during active disease. The DNA reads as follows: TGCAGTGCGACAGGGGATGAGCAGTACTTC. Translated, this gives CSATGDEQYF.